Listed below are T cell receptor beta chains from one sample, sequenced in a study of T cells in Graves' hyperthyroidism and ophthalmopathy. TCRdb reprocessed the multiplex PCR reads with MiXCR, giving one entry per CDR3 protein. Here the sample spans a few hundred thousand distinct CDR3 sequences, 46% being singletons. The sample comprised peripheral blood or thyroid tissue (not recorded which). The receptor source for this set is a woman between 18 and 30 years old with Graves' hyperthyroidism. CDR3s include the opening cysteine and the closing phenylalanine or tryptophan. Fields, in order: D gene, clone size, J gene, V gene, CDR3 DNA, CDR3 protein. A D gene is named only where the DNA matches it firmly. A clone size is listed for some rows: how often the clone was seen (once, few, many), or a class if it is expanded.

d_gene: -
abundance: many
j_gene: TRBJ2-7
v_gene: TRBV29-1
CDR3nt: TGCAGCGTTGAGACCCAATGGGCCTACGAGCAGTACTTC
CDR3aa: CSVETQWAYEQYF

d_gene: -
abundance: -
j_gene: TRBJ1-2
v_gene: TRBV25-1
CDR3nt: TGTGCCAGCAGTGAATTGGGACTGGATGGCTACACCTTC
CDR3aa: CASSELGLDGYTF

d_gene: -
abundance: many
j_gene: TRBJ2-2
v_gene: TRBV10-3
CDR3nt: TGTGCCATCAGTGAGCCCGGGAAAGATGGCACCGGGGAGCTGTTTTTT
CDR3aa: CAISEPGKDGTGELFF

d_gene: -
abundance: -
j_gene: TRBJ1-2
v_gene: TRBV2
CDR3nt: TGTGCCAGCAGTCCTCGACAGAATAGTCTCTATGGCTACACCTTC
CDR3aa: CASSPRQNSLYGYTF

d_gene: TRBD1
abundance: few
j_gene: TRBJ1-4
v_gene: TRBV12-3/TRBV12-4
CDR3nt: TGTGCCAGCAGCCCCGCTGTGAGGGGGCGCAAAGAAAAACTGTTTTTT
CDR3aa: CASSPAVRGRKEKLFF

d_gene: TRBD2
abundance: -
j_gene: TRBJ2-5
v_gene: TRBV24-1
CDR3nt: TGTGCCACCAGTGGGGCGGGAGGGCCTGAGACCCAGTACTTC
CDR3aa: CATSGAGGPETQYF

d_gene: -
abundance: -
j_gene: TRBJ1-2
v_gene: TRBV7-3
CDR3nt: TGCGCCAGCAGCCAAGATGGCGGAGGGTTAGGTGGCTACACCTTC
CDR3aa: CASSQDGGGLGGYTF

d_gene: -
abundance: -
j_gene: TRBJ1-1
v_gene: TRBV25-1
CDR3nt: TGTGCCAGCAGCTTGGCGTTTGAGATCATGAACACTGAAGCTTTCTTT
CDR3aa: CASSLAFEIMNTEAFF

d_gene: TRBD1
abundance: many
j_gene: TRBJ1-2
v_gene: TRBV9
CDR3nt: TGTGCCAGCAGCCTCAGCAGACAGGGCCACGGCTACACCTTC
CDR3aa: CASSLSRQGHGYTF

d_gene: TRBD1
abundance: -
j_gene: TRBJ2-7
v_gene: TRBV7-9
CDR3nt: TGTGCCAGCGGACGGACAGGGGAGGAATCCTACGAGCAGTACTTC
CDR3aa: CASGRTGEESYEQYF

d_gene: -
abundance: -
j_gene: TRBJ1-1
v_gene: TRBV19
CDR3nt: TGTGCCAGCAGTCCCCGCGGGGCCTACATGAACACTGAAGCTTTCTTT
CDR3aa: CASSPRGAYMNTEAFF

d_gene: -
abundance: few
j_gene: TRBJ1-2
v_gene: TRBV20-1
CDR3nt: TGCAGTGCTCTTGGGACCACTAACTATGGCTACACCTTC
CDR3aa: CSALGTTNYGYTF

d_gene: -
abundance: few
j_gene: TRBJ2-7
v_gene: TRBV7-9
CDR3nt: TGTGCCAGCAGCCCTACAGAGCGGGCCTACGAGCAGTACTTC
CDR3aa: CASSPTERAYEQYF

d_gene: -
abundance: many
j_gene: TRBJ1-1
v_gene: TRBV15
CDR3nt: TGTGCCACCAGCAGAGATACTTTCTTTAAGGACACTGAAGCTTTCTTT
CDR3aa: CATSRDTFFKDTEAFF

d_gene: -
abundance: -
j_gene: TRBJ2-3
v_gene: TRBV10-3
CDR3nt: TGTGCCAGCAGTGACTCGCCAGGGGGCACAGATACGCAGTATTTT
CDR3aa: CASSDSPGGTDTQYF

d_gene: TRBD1
abundance: many
j_gene: TRBJ2-2
v_gene: TRBV29-1
CDR3nt: TGCAGCGGGTGGGACAGGACGTACACCGGGGAGCTGTTTTTT
CDR3aa: CSGWDRTYTGELFF

d_gene: -
abundance: few
j_gene: TRBJ1-1
v_gene: TRBV12-3/TRBV12-4
CDR3nt: TGTGCCAGCAGGCAAACAGTGAACACTGAAGCTTTCTTT
CDR3aa: CASRQTVNTEAFF

d_gene: TRBD1
abundance: few
j_gene: TRBJ1-5
v_gene: TRBV20-1
CDR3nt: TGCAGTGCTAGAGATCTAGGACAGGGTATGAATCAGCCCCAGCATTTT
CDR3aa: CSARDLGQGMNQPQHF

d_gene: -
abundance: few
j_gene: TRBJ2-7
v_gene: TRBV7-2
CDR3nt: TGTGCCAGCAGCTTTGCGGGCTTATACGAGCAGTACTTC
CDR3aa: CASSFAGLYEQYF

d_gene: -
abundance: -
j_gene: TRBJ2-5
v_gene: TRBV2
CDR3nt: TGTGCCAGCTCACCGTCACCCATCGGAGAGACCCAGTACTTC
CDR3aa: CASSPSPIGETQYF

d_gene: -
abundance: -
j_gene: TRBJ2-5
v_gene: TRBV10-3
CDR3nt: TGTGCCAGCAGTTACTCCCGAGGACGGGTACAAGAGACCCGGTACTTC
CDR3aa: CASSYSRGRVQETRYF

d_gene: TRBD2
abundance: few
j_gene: TRBJ2-7
v_gene: TRBV15
CDR3nt: TGTGCCACCAGCAGTCCGGGGGGTCCCAACTACTACGAGCAGTACTTC
CDR3aa: CATSSPGGPNYYEQYF

d_gene: -
abundance: many
j_gene: TRBJ1-1
v_gene: TRBV29-1
CDR3nt: TGCAGCGTTGAAGACACGGTGAACACTGAAGCTTTCTTT
CDR3aa: CSVEDTVNTEAFF

d_gene: TRBD1
abundance: -
j_gene: TRBJ2-7
v_gene: TRBV29-1
CDR3nt: TGCAGCGCTCCCCTGGGGACGGACAGGGGTACTCACGAGCAGTACTTC
CDR3aa: CSAPLGTDRGTHEQYF

d_gene: -
abundance: few
j_gene: TRBJ1-2
v_gene: TRBV20-1
CDR3nt: TGCAGTGCTAGAGATCGGGAACTTGGGCTTGGCTACACCTTC
CDR3aa: CSARDRELGLGYTF

d_gene: -
abundance: -
j_gene: TRBJ1-5
v_gene: TRBV7-6
CDR3nt: TGTGCCAGCAGCTTTACAGGCGATAGCAATCAGCCCCAGCATTTT
CDR3aa: CASSFTGDSNQPQHF

d_gene: TRBD1
abundance: -
j_gene: TRBJ2-7
v_gene: TRBV7-2
CDR3nt: TGTGCTAGAGTCCCGGGACAGGGGTACGAGCAGTACTTC
CDR3aa: CARVPGQGYEQYF

d_gene: TRBD1
abundance: many
j_gene: TRBJ1-2
v_gene: TRBV19
CDR3nt: TGTGCCAGTAGTACCTCGGACAGGGAGGGCTACACCTTC
CDR3aa: CASSTSDREGYTF

d_gene: -
abundance: few
j_gene: TRBJ1-1
v_gene: TRBV19
CDR3nt: TGTGCCAGTAAGAGAACAGGGTGGGAAGGCACTGAAGCTTTCTTT
CDR3aa: CASKRTGWEGTEAFF